This T cell receptor beta chain was captured by sequencing in a study of blood T cell repertoires in COVID-19. Study-wide background: Sites across the United States, Italy and Spain contributed samples from acute and convalescent COVID-19.

Germline trimming cut 0 bases from V and 5 bases from J; bases unmatched to any gene: 7. The CDR3 loop spans 17 amino acids. CDR1 and CDR2 (germline): LGHDT, YNNKEL (reference sequence). Measured with immunoSEQ multiplex PCR; TCRdb has only the in-frame clones, and not every one. The data contain roughly 290,000 clones, more than 80% of them singletons. Seattle's enrolled individuals joined amid active infection and were then monitored longitudinally. Sequenced input: peripheral blood. This receptor was identified in a woman in her 30s with COVID-19, enrolled during active disease. The rearrangement joins TRBV3-1 (or the pseudogene TRBV3-2) to TRBJ2-3, with 11 bases aligning to TRBD2. The DNA for the CDR3 is TGTGCCAGCAGCCAAGAACCCTTAGCGGGAGGGGAAGATACGCAGTATTTT. It codes for CASSQEPLAGGEDTQYF.